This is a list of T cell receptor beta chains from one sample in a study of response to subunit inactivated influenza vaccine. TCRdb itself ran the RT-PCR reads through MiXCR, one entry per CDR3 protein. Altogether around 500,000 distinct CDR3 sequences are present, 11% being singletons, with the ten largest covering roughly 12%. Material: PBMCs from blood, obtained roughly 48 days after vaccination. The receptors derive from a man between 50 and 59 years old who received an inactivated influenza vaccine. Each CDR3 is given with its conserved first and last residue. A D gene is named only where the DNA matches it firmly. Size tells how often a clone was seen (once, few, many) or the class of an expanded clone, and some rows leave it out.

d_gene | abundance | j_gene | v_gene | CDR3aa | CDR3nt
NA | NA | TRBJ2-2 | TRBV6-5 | CASSYLGELFF | TGTGCCAGCAGCTATCTGGGGGAGCTGTTTTTT
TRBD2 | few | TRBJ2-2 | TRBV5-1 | CASSLAASGVNTGELFF | TGCGCCAGCAGCTTGGCCGCCAGCGGGGTGAACACCGGGGAGCTGTTTTTT
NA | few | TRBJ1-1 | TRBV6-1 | CASSRADLNTEAFF | TGTGCCAGCAGTAGGGCAGATTTGAACACTGAAGCTTTCTTT
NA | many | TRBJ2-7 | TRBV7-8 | CASSHYYEQYF | TGTGCCAGCAGCCACTACTACGAGCAGTACTTC
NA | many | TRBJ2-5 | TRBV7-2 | CASSPRGETYFQETQYF | TGTGCCAGCAGCCCTAGAGGGGAGACATATTTCCAAGAGACCCAGTACTTC
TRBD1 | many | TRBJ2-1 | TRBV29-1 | CSVGGGDEQFF | TGCAGCGTTGGAGGGGGCGATGAGCAGTTCTTC
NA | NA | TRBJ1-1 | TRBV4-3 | CASSQGPSRGETEAFF | TGCGCCAGCAGCCAAGGACCTTCAAGGGGCGAGACTGAAGCTTTCTTT
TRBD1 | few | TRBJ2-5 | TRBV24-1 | CATSDQRGQQETQYF | TGTGCCACCAGTGACCAAAGGGGACAGCAAGAGACCCAGTACTTC
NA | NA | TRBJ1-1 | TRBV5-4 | CASSLERGNTEAFF | TGTGCCAGCAGCTTGGAAAGGGGGAACACTGAAGCTTTCTTT
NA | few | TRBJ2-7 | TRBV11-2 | CASSEYGAGPSVEQYF | TGTGCCAGCAGTGAATATGGGGCGGGCCCGAGTGTGGAGCAGTACTTC
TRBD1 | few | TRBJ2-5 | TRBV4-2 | CASSQERQGQETQYF | TGTGCCAGCAGCCAAGAGCGACAGGGCCAAGAGACCCAGTACTTC
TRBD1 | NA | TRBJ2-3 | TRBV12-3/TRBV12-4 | CASSGGDRGLSDTQYF | TGTGCCAGCAGTGGAGGGGACAGGGGGCTATCAGATACGCAGTATTTT
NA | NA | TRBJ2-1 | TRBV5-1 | CASSLESTGLNNEQFF | TGCGCCAGCAGCTTGGAGTCGACAGGTCTTAATAATGAGCAGTTCTTC
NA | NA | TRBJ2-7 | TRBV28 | CASSFLSSYEQYF | TGTGCCAGCAGTTTTTTGAGCTCCTACGAGCAGTACTTC